This paragraph covers one T cell receptor beta chain sequence. This clonotype turned up a few times. No cognate antigen has been identified for it. Nothing much larger sits one base from this clone, and base qualities are not available. This sample was included in a study of response to subunit inactivated influenza vaccine (dated by TCRdb to the late 2010s). Background on the whole study: Deep quantitative profiling of the T cell receptor repertoire was used in the study to follow responses to a trivalent subunit inactivated influenza vaccine.

V loses 4 bases, J loses 1 base, and the germline ends lie 20 bases apart. Taken from the germline V gene, the CDR1 and CDR2 loops are SGHAT and FQNNGV. Including cysteine and phenylalanine, the CDR3 has 18 amino acids. The kept DNA is CDR3 alone, 54 bases in frame from the first base. Library prep was done by RT-PCR. These reads were obtained on an Illumina HiSeq 2500. TCRdb itself trimmed the public reads at Q25 with fastp, ran MiXCR and retained productive beta chains. CDR3 protein duplicates are merged, each entry listing the most common genes and DNA. The table for this sample lists hundreds of thousands of distinct CDR3 sequences; approximately 11% of them were counted only once. The ten largest clones add up to 8% to 13% of the sample. Broader findings and caveats from the paper: According to the authors, only a limited number of new T cells may be recruited by each seasonal influenza vaccination.

The sample also formed part of further work on T cells expressing NK-cell markers. In that second paper, the authors write: TCR beta cDNA libraries were made by 5'RACE template switching that added a universal primer site and unique molecular identifiers. Seven or eight donors provided sorted CD3+CD56+NKG2C+, CD3+CD56+NKG2C- and CD3+CD56-NKG2C+ T-cell subsets, whose TCR beta-chain repertoires were profiled. Among the eight sequenced donors, seven were HCMV-seropositive and one was HCMV-seronegative. To restrict sorting to alphabetaTCR-expressing T cells, an anti-gammadeltaTCR antibody was added in several experiments. In roughly six donors, the dominant CD3+CD56+NKG2C+ clonotypes were among the top 10 CD8+ clonotypes and accounted for about 1.0-7.0% of CD8+ T cells. Those dominant clonotypes were again the most abundant among CD3+CD56-NKG2C+ cells in a few donors, at roughly 25-65%. It remained unclear whether the expanded NKG2C-expressing T cell clones were specific for HCMV antigens. All eight donors whose samples were sequenced were randomly selected healthy volunteers, three of them men and five women. HCMV-specific IgG was detected in serum with a commercial ELISA kit to determine HCMV serostatus. Ficoll density gradient centrifugation was used to isolate peripheral blood mononuclear cells from blood. For six donors, unsorted PBMC were also used to sequence bulk peripheral blood T-cell repertoires. Priming for cDNA synthesis came from the TCR beta constant segment, and two successive PCR amplification steps followed. Illumina HiSeq 2000/2500, MiSeq or NextSeq was used to sequence libraries as 2 x 150 bp reads. Reads were demultiplexed and grouped by UMI with MIGEC, and clonotypes were assembled and quantified with MiTCR. To exclude erroneous sequences, any TCR cDNA sequence not supported by at least two reads was discarded. The tcR package was used for downstream repertoire analysis, with clonotypes matched between fractions based on CDR3 nucleotide sequence plus V segment. VDJmatch was used to annotate antigen specificity against VDJdb, with one amino acid substitution allowed in CDR3.

The rearranged chain carries TRBV11-2 and TRBJ2-1; a weak D assignment points to TRBD2 (7 bases agree). The sample consisted of PBMCs from blood, taken on the day of vaccination. This receptor was identified in a man aged 45 to 65 who received an inactivated influenza vaccine. Donor details come from another sample of the same person, matched by shared clones. The nucleotide sequence reads TGTGCCAGCAGCTCGAGGGGGGGAACGACGACATCCTACAATGAGCAGTTCTTC. This yields the protein CASSSRGGTTTSYNEQFF.